This TCR beta chain was captured by sequencing in a study of human T cells and chemical hapten exposure. CDR3 length equals 13 residues. The germline V gene encodes CDR1 SQVTM and CDR2 ANQGSEA. The germline V and J ends were trimmed by 3 bases and 4 bases, with 10 bases remaining between them. Total RNA extraction was carried out from unfractionated whole blood. TCRdb reprocessed the 5' RACE reads with MiXCR, giving one entry per CDR3 protein. The data hold 110,000 or so distinct CDR3 sequences, with 15% to 20% observed a single time. The receptor's source is a human donor in good health. The chain joins TRBV29-1 to TRBJ1-3; D call uncertain. CDR3 amino acids: CSVEWAEGNTIYF. The CDR3 nucleotides read TGCAGCGTTGAGTGGGCTGAAGGAAACACCATATATTTT.